This T cell receptor (beta chain) stems from a study of blood T cell dynamics during melanoma immunotherapy. Study results and limitations: Whether repertoire-driving clones were melanoma-specific could not be determined.

The CDR3 is made up of 13 amino acids. Looked up from germline, CDR1 is SGHNT and CDR2 is YENEEA. V dropped 6 bases and J dropped 4 bases, with 12 bases sitting between them. The time point is: week 3, after first cycle of checkpoint inhibitor. The assay was immunoSEQ multiplex PCR, and TCRdb's table has in-frame clones only and misses some. Of approximately 4,700 clones listed, 60% to 85% are singletons. For this clone: Its antigen is undetermined.

The J gene is TRBJ2-5, the V gene TRBV11-3; D remains unclear. The material was blood, obtained from a patient treated with checkpoint blockade. The receptor was isolated from a human donor with melanoma. CDR3 region: CASSPSAGETQYF. The CDR3, as DNA: TGTGCCAGCAGTCCAAGCGCAGGAGAGACCCAGTACTTC.